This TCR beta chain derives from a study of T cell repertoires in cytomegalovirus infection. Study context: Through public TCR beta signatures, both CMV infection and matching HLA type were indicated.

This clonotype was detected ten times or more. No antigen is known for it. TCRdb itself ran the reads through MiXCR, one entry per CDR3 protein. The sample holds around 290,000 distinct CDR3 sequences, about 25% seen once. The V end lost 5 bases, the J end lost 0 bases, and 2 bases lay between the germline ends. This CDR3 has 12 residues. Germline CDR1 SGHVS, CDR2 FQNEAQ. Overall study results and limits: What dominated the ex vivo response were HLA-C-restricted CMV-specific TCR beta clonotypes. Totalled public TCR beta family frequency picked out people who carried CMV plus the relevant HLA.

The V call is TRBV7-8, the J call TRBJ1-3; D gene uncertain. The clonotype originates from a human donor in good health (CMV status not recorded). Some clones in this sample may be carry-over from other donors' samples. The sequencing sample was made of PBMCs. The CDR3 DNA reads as TGTGCCAGCAGCGGCTCTGGAAACACCATATATTTT. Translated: CASSGSGNTIYF.